This T cell receptor (beta chain) was documented in a study of identical twins. TCRdb called the 5' RACE reads again in MiXCR, with one record for every CDR3 protein. The data show 650,000 to 800,000 distinct CDR3 sequences, more than 6.5% seen once. Study-wide results and caveats: Partly confounded zero-insertion analyses could result from invariant MAIT and iNKT cells. For monozygotic twins, models underestimated out-of-frame TCR alpha sharing.

On this clonotype: The antigen is undetermined.

V was shortened by 2 bases and J by 5 bases, with 18 bases between the two germline ends. The CDR3 consists of 16 residues. Germline V lookup: CDR1 MNHEY, CDR2 SVGAGI. The same data also went into a second study, on yellow fever vaccine responses in identical twins.

V is TRBV6-5 and J is TRBJ2-5; possibly TRBD1 for D (5 bases). Material: PBMCs. This sequence was found in a young woman in good health. DNA of the CDR3: TGTGCCAGCAGTTACACCCCCAGGCAGGGTCGCGAGACCCAGTACTTC. Translation gives CASSYTPRQGRETQYF.